A selection of T cell receptor beta chains follows, all from one sample in a study of OX40 agonist ivuxolimab in advanced cancers. Data came from immunoSEQ multiplex PCR; TCRdb stores just in-frame clones and leaves some out. This table holds 50,000 to 65,000 clones, about 90% found once. The sample consisted of CD4+ or CD8+ T cells sorted from blood, taken in a trial of the OX40 agonist ivuxolimab. Receptor source: an adult with an advanced solid tumor such as melanoma, head and neck, liver or kidney cancer. Both conserved end residues are part of each CDR3. The D gene is left open where the match is weak. A row's size may be missing; if present it is once, few, many or a size class.

clone_size	v_call	j_call	d_call	cdr3_length	cdr3_nt	cdr3_aa
.	TRBV7-8	TRBJ2-5	.	15	TGTGCCAGCAGCTTAGCCCGACAGATACAAGAGACCCAGTACTTC	CASSLARQIQETQYF
.	TRBV13	TRBJ2-7	TRBD1	14	TGTGCCAGCAGCTTAGGGACAGGGGGTAACGAGCAGTACTTC	CASSLGTGGNEQYF
.	TRBV6-4	TRBJ2-1	.	14	TGTGCCAGCAGTGACGATGGACAGATCAATGAGCAGTTCTTC	CASSDDGQINEQFF
.	TRBV13	TRBJ2-6	.	16	TGTGCCACCGAGATCCCAGCGTACTCTGGGGCCAACGTCCTGACTTTC	CATEIPAYSGANVLTF
few	TRBV5-1	TRBJ1-1	.	12	TGCGCCAGCAAAGTCGGGGACACTGAAGCTTTCTTT	CASKVGDTEAFF
.	TRBV5-5	TRBJ1-1	TRBD1	12	TGTGCCAGCAGTTGGACAGGTGCTGAAGCTTTCTTT	CASSWTGAEAFF
.	TRBV7-8	TRBJ2-1	TRBD2	18	TGTGCCAGCAGCTCCGGACTAGCGGGAGGGCCGGCCTACAATGAGCAGTTCTTC	CASSSGLAGGPAYNEQFF
.	TRBV10-3	TRBJ1-5	.	15	TGTGCCATCAGTGAGTCTGTGGCAGGGACCCAGCCCCAGCATTTT	CAISESVAGTQPQHF
.	TRBV6-5	TRBJ1-4	TRBD1	12	TGTGCCAGCGGGACAGGGAATGACCGGGCCCTTTTT	CASGTGNDRALF
.	TRBV28	TRBJ2-7	.	15	TGTGCCAGCAGTCCTCGGACAGCGATCTCCTACGAGCAGTACTTC	CASSPRTAISYEQYF
once	TRBV5-6	TRBJ2-7	.	12	TGTGCCAGCAGCTTGTACAGCCTCGAGCAGTACTTC	CASSLYSLEQYF
.	TRBV4-1	TRBJ2-2	.	14	TGCGCCAGCAGCCAAGATCCTGGGACCGGGGAGCTGTTTTTT	CASSQDPGTGELFF
.	TRBV27	TRBJ2-7	TRBD2	16	TGTGCCAGCAATTTCTCGGGACTAGCGGTATCCTACGAGCAGTACTTC	CASNFSGLAVSYEQYF
once	TRBV2	TRBJ2-7	.	13	TGTGCCAGCAGTGAAGCGGAGACCTACGAGCAGTACTTC	CASSEAETYEQYF
.	TRBV6-1	TRBJ2-3	TRBD1	14	TGTGCCAGCAGCCTTACAGGGGGAGGAGATACGCAGTATTTT	CASSLTGGGDTQYF
.	TRBV28	TRBJ1-1	.	11	TGTGCCAACACAGGGTTCGATAAGGCTTTCTTT	CANTGFDKAFF
.	TRBV25-1	TRBJ2-7	TRBD1	16	TGTGCCAGCAGTGAATACAAGACGCGACAGGGTACCGAGCAGTACTTC	CASSEYKTRQGTEQYF
.	TRBV10-3	TRBJ1-2	.	13	TGTGCCATCAGTGATGGGTCCACCTATGGCTACACCTTC	CAISDGSTYGYTF
.	TRBV6-5	TRBJ2-1	.	13	TGTGCCAGCAGCCCCGGGGGGCCGAGTGAGCAGTTCTTC	CASSPGGPSEQFF
.	TRBV5-6	TRBJ2-7	TRBD2	15	TGTGCCAGCAGCCTTCAGACTAGCGGTCTCAACGAGCAGTACTTC	CASSLQTSGLNEQYF
once	TRBV2	TRBJ2-5	TRBD2	16	TGTGCCAGCAGTGTCCCGGGACTAGCGGTTCGGGAGACCCAGTACTTC	CASSVPGLAVRETQYF
.	TRBV4-3	TRBJ2-2	.	14	TGCGCCAGCAGCCAAGAGGGCGGCCCGGGCGGGCTGTTTTTT	CASSQEGGPGGLFF
.	TRBV6-5	TRBJ1-5	TRBD1	13	TGTGCCAGCAGTTACTCCGGGACAGGGCCCCAGCATTTT	CASSYSGTGPQHF
.	TRBV7-8	TRBJ2-7	TRBD1	12	TGTGCCAGCAGCCCGACAGGGGTCGAGCAGTACTTC	CASSPTGVEQYF
once	TRBV5-1	TRBJ2-7	.	15	TGCGCCAGCAGCTTTTTCGCAGAATTCACCTACGAGCAGTACTTC	CASSFFAEFTYEQYF
.	TRBV29-1	TRBJ1-5	.	14	TGCAGCGTTCTCACCGGGACCGTCAATCAGCCCCAGCATTTT	CSVLTGTVNQPQHF
.	TRBV19	TRBJ2-7	TRBD2	15	TGTGCCAGTAGTATGGCGACTAGCGGGAGTTACGAGCAGTACTTC	CASSMATSGSYEQYF
once	TRBV5-8	TRBJ2-3	.	17	TGTGCCAGCAGCTTGGGTTTTGGGGGCCCGACCACAGATACGCAGTATTTT	CASSLGFGGPTTDTQYF
.	TRBV9	TRBJ2-7	.	14	TGTGCCAGCACCAAGGGGCTCCAGCCATACGAGCAGTACTTC	CASTKGLQPYEQYF
medium-sized	TRBV6-6	TRBJ2-1	TRBD1	13	TGTGCCTGTTCAGGGGGCGATTACAATGAGCAGTTCTTC	CACSGGDYNEQFF
.	TRBV28	TRBJ2-2	TRBD2	15	TGTGCCAGCAGTTCGATCGGGAGGTCTACCGGGGAGCTGTTTTTT	CASSSIGRSTGELFF
.	TRBV6-6	TRBJ2-1	.	15	TGTGCCAGCAGTTCGCACAGGGAGGGTTGGAATGAGCAGTTCTTC	CASSSHREGWNEQFF
.	TRBV14	TRBJ2-1	TRBD2	15	TGTGCCAGCAGCCACTTAGCGGGAGCCTACAATGAGCAGTTCTTC	CASSHLAGAYNEQFF
.	TRBV16	TRBJ1-1	.	15	TGTGCCAGCAGCCAAATCCTGGACAGTCCGAACGGAGCTTTCTTT	CASSQILDSPNGAFF
.	TRBV5-4	TRBJ1-1	TRBD1	15	TGTGCCAGCAGCTTGGCCCAGGGGGTGAACACTGAAGCTTTCTTT	CASSLAQGVNTEAFF
.	TRBV11-3	TRBJ1-2	.	17	TGTGCCAGCAGCTTAGATAGGGAGGGAATAATGGGCCCTGGCTACACCTTC	CASSLDREGIMGPGYTF
.	TRBV27	TRBJ2-7	.	10	TGTGCCAGCAGTTCCAGAGAGCAGTACTTC	CASSSREQYF
.	TRBV7-8	TRBJ2-3	.	15	TGTGCCAGCAGCTTAACACAGACCTACACAGATACGCAGTATTTT	CASSLTQTYTDTQYF
.	TRBV7-8	TRBJ2-1	.	15	TGTGCCAGCAGCTTGCAACAGTTTAGTCTCAATGAGCAGTTCTTC	CASSLQQFSLNEQFF
few	TRBV19	TRBJ1-5	.	14	TGTGCCAGTAGTATATTGGGTATGGGGCAGCCCCAGCATTTT	CASSILGMGQPQHF
.	TRBV27	TRBJ2-3	TRBD2	17	TGTGCCAGCAGCCACCGACACAGCGGGGGACCCACAGATACGCAGTATTTT	CASSHRHSGGPTDTQYF
.	TRBV4-1	TRBJ2-7	TRBD2	15	TGCGCCAGCAGCCAAGACCCGGGGGGTTCCTACGAGCAGTACTTC	CASSQDPGGSYEQYF
.	TRBV9	TRBJ2-7	.	14	TGTGCCAGCAGCGCCGAAGGGCCGTGGGACGAGCAGTACTTC	CASSAEGPWDEQYF
.	TRBV21-1	TRBJ2-1	.	17	TGTGCCAGCAGCAAAGCTAGGCTAGCGGGAGGTTACAATGAGCAGTTCTTC	CASSKARLAGGYNEQFF
.	TRBV7-9	TRBJ2-7	.	13	TGTGCCAGCAGCTTAAGCGGGACAGATGAGCAGTACTTC	CASSLSGTDEQYF
.	TRBV4-1	TRBJ1-2	.	13	TGCGCCAGCAGCCCAAGGGGGTACTATGGCTACACCTTC	CASSPRGYYGYTF
.	TRBV5-4	TRBJ2-3	.	16	TGTGCCAGCAGCTTGAGGGCTTCAAGCGCTCACGATACGCAGTATTTT	CASSLRASSAHDTQYF
.	TRBV2	TRBJ2-3	.	15	TGTGCCAGCAGTGAAGAGGCAGGGGGCACAGATACGCAGTATTTT	CASSEEAGGTDTQYF
.	TRBV19	TRBJ1-2	.	12	TGTGCCAGTAGTATGGGCGCGGATGGCTACACCTTC	CASSMGADGYTF
.	TRBV9	TRBJ2-1	.	16	TGTGCCAGCAGCGGCGGTGGGAGCGTCCGGGATAATGAGCAGTTCTTC	CASSGGGSVRDNEQFF